These 3 T cell receptor beta chains were all obtained from the same sample, sequenced in a study of T cell responses to AZD1222 COVID-19 vaccine. Libraries were prepared by immunoSEQ multiplex PCR; TCRdb keeps only in-frame clonotypes and omits some of them. Altogether 120,000 to 150,000 clones are present, about 92% being singletons, with the ten largest covering roughly 1.5%. Sequenced here: peripheral blood, sampled 28 days after the second AZD1222 dose. These receptors were collected from an adult who received the AZD1222 COVID-19 vaccine.

The V call is TRBV28, the J call TRBJ1-5; 9 bases fit TRBD1. Losses at the gene ends were 6 bases for V and 5 bases for J; bases not matched to a gene: 11. Germline V gene lookup returns CDR1 MDHEN and CDR2 SYDVKM. CDR3 length: 16 amino acids. DNA of the CDR3: TGTGCCAGCAGAAGACCACAGGGGGCTAATGATCAGCCCCAGCATTTT. Its protein is CASRRPQGANDQPQHF.

The chain joins TRBV9 to TRBJ1-1; D gene unclear. Germline V lookup: CDR1 SGDLS, CDR2 YYNGEE. There are 16 residues in the CDR3. The V gene lost 3 bases and the J gene lost 0 bases, with 15 bases spanning the gap. CDR3 DNA: TGTGCCAGCAGCGCACCTGCCGGGAGGCTGAACACTGAAGCTTTCTTT. It yields the protein CASSAPAGRLNTEAFF.

CDR3 loop: CASSHGGDFDEQFF. For the CDR3, the DNA is TGTGCCAGTAGTCATGGCGGGGACTTTGATGAGCAGTTCTTC. The V gene is TRBV19, the J gene TRBJ2-1; D is possibly TRBD2 (6 bases). Germline-derived CDR1 and CDR2 are LNHDA and SQIVND (reference sequence). CDR3 size: 14 residues. V lost 5 bases and J 8 bases, leaving 16 bases between the germline ends.